This TCR beta chain was sequenced in a study of early T cells in non-severe SARS-CoV-2 infection. Looked up from germline, CDR1 is KGHSH and CDR2 is LQKENI. The CDR3 contains 13 residues. V shed 3 bases and J shed 7 bases, with 12 bases lying between them. Individual cDNA molecules received unique molecular identifiers during library preparation. One entry per CDR3 protein, called by TCRdb with MiXCR from the 5' RACE reads. The sample lists tens of thousands of distinct CDR3 sequences, 10% to 12% occurring once. In this sample, this clonotype turned up a few times. Sequenced here: whole blood, sampled at baseline. The TCR was taken from an adult who was a healthcare worker with PCR-confirmed SARS-CoV-2 infection or an uninfected control (not recorded which). The genes are TRBV18 and TRBJ1-1; perhaps TRBD1 as D (5 bases). DNA of the CDR3: TGTGCCAGCTCACCGGCCGCGGGGGTTGAAGCTTTCTTT. Encoded protein: CASSPAAGVEAFF.